This T cell receptor (beta chain) was observed in a study of blood T cell repertoires in COVID-19. This clone was counted between two and nine times. Germline V gene sequence: CDR1 MRHNA, CDR2 SNTAGT. With 5 bases clipped from V and 3 bases from J, the junction kept 2 bases outside the gene matches. The CDR3 runs 14 residues. In the authors' methods: Counts of nucleated cells, estimated from reference gene primer amplification, were obtained. The method was immunoSEQ multiplex PCR; TCRdb's version includes in-frame clones alone and lacks a portion of them. The V and J calls and clone size are taken from that table; D and trimming were inferred from the DNA. The profile shows about 350,000 clones, about 90% of them singletons.

The V call is TRBV6-4, the J call TRBJ2-2; 8 nucleotides line up with TRBD2. This receptor was obtained from a woman younger than 45 who had been exposed to COVID-19. The source material was PBMCs or T cells enriched from blood (not recorded which). CDR3 DNA sequence: TGTGCCAGCAGTCGTAGCGGGGACACCGGGGAGCTGTTTTTT. This translates into CASSRSGDTGELFF.